The 30 T cell receptor beta chains below were found in one sample sequenced in a study of naive and memory T cell subsets. Blood and skin TCR RNA was reverse transcribed with alpha and beta constant primers. A single record per CDR3 protein comes from TCRdb applying MiXCR to the 5' RACE reads. Of over 20,000 distinct CDR3 sequences detected, roughly 25% appear once; the ten largest clones hold approximately 1.7%. Whole blood, around 2.5 ml, came from adult healthy volunteers. The receptors were sampled from a female donor in good health.

V is TRBV7-9 and J is TRBJ2-1; D is undetermined. CDR3 length: 16 amino acids. Trimming removed 3 bases from V and 2 bases from J, with 14 bases in between. The germline V gene encodes CDR1 SEHNR and CDR2 FQNEAQ (reference sequence). Here the CDR3 DNA reads TGTGCCAGCAGCTTGGCAGTGGTTTTCGCCTACAATGAGCAGTTCTTC. Its protein is CASSLAVVFAYNEQFF.

In its sample, this clonotype ranks as medium-sized. The chain is built from TRBV11-2 and TRBJ1-1; no firm D call. This CDR3 is built from 12 residues. Looked up from germline, CDR1 is SGHAT and CDR2 is FQNNGV. V lost 8 bases to trimming and J lost 6 bases, with 13 bases between them. The CDR3 sequence: CASLGSFPEAFF. DNA of the CDR3: TGTGCCAGCCTTGGAAGTTTCCCTGAAGCTTTCTTT.

Judged by abundance, this clonotype is medium-sized (0.01 to 0.1%). The V gene is TRBV10-2, the J gene TRBJ2-1; D may be TRBD1 or TRBD2 (5 bases each). V lost 7 bases to trimming and J lost 10 bases, with 23 bases between them. CDR1 is WSHSY, CDR2 SAAADI, per germline. CDR3 length: 15 amino acids. CDR3 residues: CASKYEGRRDREQFF. The CDR3 bases are TGCGCCAGCAAATACGAGGGACGAAGGGATAGAGAGCAGTTCTTC.

The rearrangement joins TRBV7-8 to TRBJ1-1; D gene unclear. The CDR3 totals 14 residues. V was cut by 0 bases and J by 7 bases, with 12 bases left in between. Germline V gives CDR1 SGHVS, CDR2 FQNEAQ. CDR3 DNA sequence: TGTGCCAGCAGCTTAGCAGGATCGGAGAGTGAAGCTTTCTTT. Protein: CASSLAGSESEAFF. The full variable domain, its missing parts supplied by reference TRBV7-8 and TRBJ1-1, is GAGVSQSPRYKVAKRGQDVALRCDPISGHVSLFWYQQALGQGPEFLTYFQNEAQLDKSGLPSDRFFAERPEGSVSTLKIQRTQQEDSAVYLCASSLAGSESEAFFGQGTRLTVV.

This clonotype was found a few times. The rearrangement links TRBV29-1 to TRBJ2-1; TRBD2 aligns across 11 bases. This CDR3 comprises 16 residues. In germline, CDR1 is SQVTM, CDR2 ANQGSEA. J gave up 4 bases and V 3 bases, and 8 bases lay outside the gene matches. CDR3 loop: CSVEQLAGGVYNEQFF. The CDR3 coding sequence is TGCAGCGTTGAGCAGCTAGCGGGAGGTGTATACAATGAGCAGTTCTTC.

This clonotype was picked up a small number of times. The rearrangement joins TRBV29-1 to TRBJ2-7, with 10 nucleotides matching TRBD2. With V trimmed by 1 base and J by 4 bases, 7 bases remained unmatched. The CDR3 loop spans 15 amino acids. Germline CDR1 and CDR2: SQVTM and ANQGSEA. The CDR3 nucleotides are TGCAGCGTTGAAGTTGTGCTAGCGGGAGAGTACGAGCAGTACTTC. Amino acid sequence: CSVEVVLAGEYEQYF.

This chain uses TRBV27 with TRBJ2-7; 9 nucleotides match TRBD1. Germline values: CDR1 MNHEY, CDR2 SMNVEV (reference sequence). V was pared by 1 base and J by 9 bases, with 1 base of the junction left unmatched. The CDR3 totals 12 residues. In nucleotides, the CDR3 is TGTGCCAGCAGTTTATACAGGGGGCGGCAGTACTTC. Encoded protein: CASSLYRGRQYF.

There are a few counts of this clonotype. The gene calls are TRBV20-1 and TRBJ1-1; the D gene is possibly TRBD1 (6 bases). Germline V gene sequence: CDR1 DFQATT, CDR2 SNEGSKA (reference sequence). Trimming left V 0 bases short and J 5 bases short, with 16 bases between. The CDR3 is made up of 15 amino acids. DNA of the CDR3: TGCAGTGCTAGAGATAGAGGACAGATGTGGACTGAAGCTTTCTTT. It translates to CSARDRGQMWTEAFF.

This clonotype was counted between two and nine times. This chain connects TRBV29-1 to TRBJ1-2, with a possible D match to TRBD1 (5 bases). CDR3 size: 13 residues. Germline loops: CDR1 SQVTM, CDR2 ANQGSEA. Trimming cost V 2 bases and J 8 bases, with 15 bases left between them. This chain's CDR3 is CSVEYGGSWGYTF. The CDR3 bases are TGCAGCGTTGAATATGGGGGGAGCTGGGGCTACACCTTC.

This clonotype has a handful of counts. The chain couples TRBV29-1 to TRBJ1-1, with D tentatively TRBD1 (5 bases). There are 13 residues in the CDR3. Trimming shortened V by 6 bases and J by 1 base, and 12 bases separated the two germline ends. Per germline, CDR1 SQVTM and CDR2 ANQGSEA. The chain's CDR3 is CSVVGRRNTEAFF. The CDR3, as DNA: TGCAGCGTGGTGGGACGGCGGAACACTGAAGCTTTCTTT.

There are many counts of this clonotype. This sequence joins TRBV14 and TRBJ2-7, with 11 bases lining up with TRBD1. V gave up 2 bases and J gave up 6 bases; unmatched junction bases: 15. The CDR3 has 18 residues. Germline-derived CDR1 and CDR2 are SGHDN and FVKESK. This chain's CDR3 is CASSQLPGQGGALGEQYF. CDR3 nucleotide sequence: TGTGCCAGCAGCCAATTACCGGGACAGGGGGGAGCTCTGGGCGAGCAGTACTTC.

This rearrangement joins TRBV4-3 to TRBJ1-1; D perhaps matches TRBD1 (5 bases). The ends were cut back, 3 bases at V and 0 bases at J, with 14 bases in the middle. The CDR3 sequence is 16 residues long. CDR1 and CDR2 (germline): LGHNA, YSLEER. The CDR3 spells CASSQGGQQLNTEAFF. Here the CDR3 DNA reads TGCGCCAGCAGCCAGGGAGGACAACAATTGAACACTGAAGCTTTCTTT.

Remarks on this clonotype: With a much larger clone just one base away, this may be a read error. The gene calls are TRBV29-1 and TRBJ1-2; D perhaps matches TRBD1 (5 bases). Germline V gene data show CDR1 as SQVTM and CDR2 as ANQGSEA. The CDR3 is made up of 14 amino acids. The chain's CDR3 is CSVEGTPTNYGDTF. Here the CDR3 DNA reads TGCAGCGTTGAAGGGACACCTACGAACTATGGCGACACCTTC. Full variable domain (missing parts from reference TRBV29-1 and TRBJ1-2): SAVISQKPSRDICQRGTSLTIQCQVDSQVTMMFWYRQQPGQSLTLIATANQGSEATYESGFVIDKFPISRPNLTFSTLTVSNMSPEDSSIYLCSVEGTPTNYGDTFGSGTRLTVV.

The chain employs TRBV10-3 and TRBJ2-3, with 9 bases fitting TRBD2. The CDR3 is made up of 14 amino acids. Per germline, CDR1 ENHRY and CDR2 SYGVKD. V shed 8 bases, J shed 0 bases, and the junction held 3 bases outside the gene matches. CDR3 sequence reads: CAIQTSGSTDTQYF. CDR3 bases: TGTGCCATCCAGACTAGCGGTAGCACAGATACGCAGTATTTT.

V is TRBV29-1 and J is TRBJ2-1, with a tentative D call TRBD2 (5 bases). The CDR3 totals 13 residues. The V end was cut by 3 bases, the J end by 4 bases, with 10 bases between. Per germline, CDR1 SQVTM and CDR2 ANQGSEA. CDR3 bases: TGCAGCGTTGAGCCTAGCTCTTACAATGAGCAGTTCTTC. Protein sequence: CSVEPSSYNEQFF.

For this clonotype: It is likely a read error, because the conserved phenylalanine at the end of the CDR3 is missing. It is unclear where the CDR3 begins or ends on the DNA, so no DNA is shown, and the CDR3 is as TCRdb lists it. The chain couples TRBV11-3 to TRBJ2-3; the table's D call TRBD1 went unverified against the DNA. A total of 13 residues make up the CDR3, ends included. Germline CDR1 reads SGHNT; CDR2 reads YENEEA. The CDR3 sequence: CASSSSRADTQEG.

This chain uses TRBV29-1 with TRBJ2-3; no definite D call. Germline lookup yields CDR1 SQVTM and CDR2 ANQGSEA. The CDR3 extends over 11 amino acids. V was cut by 7 bases and J by 10 bases, with 15 bases left in between. CDR3 loop: CSGGQARAQYF. The CDR3 DNA sequence: TGCAGCGGTGGCCAGGCAAGGGCGCAGTATTTT.

This clonotype was seen ten or more times. V gene TRBV2 combines with J gene TRBJ2-1; D is ambiguous. V lost 0 bases, J lost 5 bases, and 11 bases lay in between. The CDR3 extends over 15 amino acids. Germline-derived CDR1 and CDR2 are SNHLY and FYNNEI. The CDR3 here is CASSEARPKHNEQFF. In DNA form, the CDR3 reads TGTGCCAGCAGTGAAGCTCGGCCCAAACACAATGAGCAGTTCTTC.

The V gene is TRBV6-5, the J gene TRBJ1-5, with a possible D match to TRBD1 (5 bases). With 2 bases removed from V and 7 bases from J, the gap between germline ends came to 15 bases. The CDR3 runs 15 residues. Germline V gives CDR1 MNHEY, CDR2 SVGAGI. CDR3 residues: CASSYRAGRGQPQHF. As DNA, the CDR3 is TGTGCCAGCAGTTACCGGGCAGGGCGCGGCCAGCCCCAGCATTTT.

The rearrangement uses TRBV7-9 and TRBJ1-2; D not certain. CDR3 length: 13 amino acids. Trimming stripped 5 bases from V and 5 bases from J, with 12 bases between. CDR1 and CDR2 (germline): SEHNR, FQNEAQ (reference sequence). CDR3 bases: TGTGCCAGCAGCCTTTCCAAACCTTATGGCTACACCTTC. This codes for CASSLSKPYGYTF.

This clonotype is medium-sized (0.01 to 0.1%) by share. J is TRBJ1-2 and V is TRBV29-1; weak D call: TRBD1 (6 bases). V was cut by 8 bases and J by 4 bases, with 11 bases left in between. Germline loops: CDR1 SQVTM, CDR2 ANQGSEA. There are 11 residues in the CDR3. The CDR3 loop is CSSGERYGYTF. The CDR3, as DNA: TGCAGCTCAGGGGAACGCTATGGCTACACCTTC.

This chain links TRBV20-1 with TRBJ2-1; D may be TRBD2 (5 bases). Germline V gene lookup returns CDR1 DFQATT and CDR2 SNEGSKA (reference sequence). The CDR3 is 14 amino acids. Trimming took off 1 base at V and 4 bases at J, with 11 bases between the two ends. CDR3 coding DNA: TGCAGTGCTAGAGCAGCGGAACCTTACAATGAGCAGTTCTTC. It encodes CSARAAEPYNEQFF.

The chain couples TRBV5-1 to TRBJ2-7; tentative D call: TRBD2 (5 bases). This CDR3 comprises 12 residues. Between the trimmed V and J ends, which lost 4 bases and 4 bases, there was a span of 9 bases. The V gene's germline CDR1 is SGHRS and CDR2 YFSETQ. DNA for the CDR3: TGCGCCAGCAGCGCCGGGGTATACGAGCAGTACTTC. Encoded protein: CASSAGVYEQYF.

The sample holds one count of this clonotype. This chain links TRBV18 with TRBJ2-1, with TRBD2 matching over 10 bases. CDR3 length: 17 amino acids. The trim removed 3 bases at V and 1 base at J, leaving 6 bases unmatched. Germline CDR1 KGHSH, CDR2 LQKENI. CDR3 amino acids: CASSPWGSGRSYNEQFF. The CDR3 coding sequence is TGTGCCAGCTCACCCTGGGGTAGCGGGAGGTCCTACAATGAGCAGTTCTTC.

This clonotype was seen more than once but under ten times. The gene calls are TRBV29-1 and TRBJ2-7; TRBD1 matches 8 bases. The CDR3 length is 15 residues. The trim removed 3 bases at V and 1 base at J, leaving 8 bases unmatched. Germline V gene lookup returns CDR1 SQVTM and CDR2 ANQGSEA. The DNA for the CDR3 is TGCAGCGTTGAGTCTCAGGGGGCAGAATCCTACGAGCAGTACTTC. Protein sequence: CSVESQGAESYEQYF.

This clonotype turned up a few times. The chain combines TRBV20-1 with TRBJ2-3; either TRBD1 or TRBD2 may supply D (5 bases each). V was cut by 0 bases and J by 6 bases, with 13 bases left in between. Germline CDR1 is DFQATT and CDR2 is SNEGSKA (reference sequence). The CDR3 runs to 14 residues. The DNA of the CDR3 is TGCAGTGCTAGAGATACGCAGGGCGGGGATACGCAGTATTTT. Translated, it gives CSARDTQGGDTQYF.

This clonotype has a count of ten or more. The V and J genes are TRBV15 and TRBJ2-1; 12 bases map to TRBD2. Germline lookup yields CDR1 LNHNV and CDR2 YYDKDF (reference sequence). This CDR3 spans 18 amino acids. The V and J ends lost 0 bases and 7 bases, in that order; junction bases with no gene match: 10. CDR3 sequence reads: CATSRDLLAGGPWNEQFF. For the CDR3, the DNA is TGTGCCACCAGCAGAGATCTCCTAGCGGGAGGGCCATGGAATGAGCAGTTCTTC.

The chain employs TRBV12-3 or TRBV12-4 and TRBJ2-5, with 7 nucleotides matching TRBD1. The V segment lost 4 bases and the J segment 4 bases; nucleotides outside the gene matches: 3. The CDR3 has 13 residues. As DNA, the CDR3 is TGTGCCAGCAGTTCGGACAGGTCAGAGACCCAGTACTTC. Translated: CASSSDRSETQYF.

The chain recombines TRBV7-2 with TRBJ2-1; D may be TRBD1 (6 bases). V lost 2 bases and J lost 8, with 10 bases in between. Per the germline V gene, CDR1 is SGHTA and CDR2 is FQGNSA. CDR3 length: 13 amino acids. CDR3 in DNA: TGTGCCAGCAGCTTAAAGGGGGAACATGAGCAGTTCTTC. Its translation is CASSLKGEHEQFF.

Only a few counts were recorded for this clonotype. The CDR3 sequence is CSASGQGRGTEAFF. CDR3 nucleotide sequence: TGCAGTGCGTCGGGACAGGGTCGAGGCACTGAAGCTTTCTTT. This chain joins TRBV20-1 and TRBJ1-1; the match to TRBD1 covers 9 bases. V was pared by 6 bases and J by 4 bases, with 9 bases of the junction left unmatched. Per the germline V gene, CDR1 is DFQATT and CDR2 is SNEGSKA (reference sequence). This CDR3 is 14 amino acids long.